This T cell receptor beta chain came from a study of CD8 T cells in ankylosing spondylitis. Study-level results: The authors reported significant enrichment of disease-linked clones in matched ankylosing spondylitis synovial fluid.

Worth noting for this clonotype: Antigen specificity is unknown. A single base separates this from a much larger clone, so it may be a read error.

The V gene lost 2 bases and the J gene lost 10 bases, with 17 bases spanning the gap. CDR1 and CDR2 (germline): KGHDR, SFDVKD. The CDR3 has 15 residues. MiXCR, applied by TCRdb to the 5' RACE reads, yields one record per CDR3 protein. The data contain roughly 120,000 distinct CDR3 sequences, roughly 7.3% of them singletons. V is TRBV24-1 and J is TRBJ2-1; D gene unclear. The specimen was blood, either unsorted or a sorted T cell fraction (not recorded which). The sequence derives from a male donor with ankylosing spondylitis or in good health (not recorded which). The CDR3 nucleotides read TGTGCCACCAGTGATTATCCCTCCCCGAGTGTGGAGCAGTTCTTC. It translates to CATSDYPSPSVEQFF.